The TCR beta chain under discussion was sequenced for a study of blood T cell repertoires in COVID-19. Trimming stripped 3 bases from V and 0 bases from J, with 2 bases between. CDR3 length: 12 residues. Here immunoSEQ multiplex PCR was the method, and the copy in TCRdb shows in-frame clones only, minus some. The sample has about 270,000 clones; 86% are singletons. The clonotype originates from a woman aged 70-85 years with COVID-19, enrolled during active disease. V and J are TRBV12-3 or TRBV12-4 and TRBJ1-2; the D is unclear. The sample was peripheral blood. CDR3 sequence reads: CASSFTNYGYTF. The CDR3 region has the DNA TGTGCCAGCAGTTTCACTAACTATGGCTACACCTTC.